Each of the 7 T cell receptor beta chains below was sequenced from the same sample in a study of T cells in Graves' hyperthyroidism and ophthalmopathy. Regions amplified from RNA transcripts were the TCR beta CDR3 regions. The study used the HTBI primer set for a first-round RT-PCR of the TCR CDR3. TCRdb reprocessed the multiplex PCR reads with MiXCR, giving one entry per CDR3 protein. The table records 360,000 or so distinct CDR3 sequences, approximately 16% of them present only once. The sequencing input was blood. The receptors stem from a woman aged 60-70 years with Graves' ophthalmopathy.

This clonotype was recorded a few times. The rearrangement uses TRBV6-2 or TRBV6-3 and TRBJ2-5, with D perhaps TRBD1 (5 bases). CDR1 is MNHEY and CDR2 is SVGEGT in the germline V gene. This CDR3 region has 11 residues. V gave up 4 bases and J gave up 9 bases, with 9 bases separating them. For the CDR3, the DNA is TGTGCCAGCAGTTTCTTACAGGCCCAGTACTTC. This codes for CASSFLQAQYF.

The chain recombines TRBV10-3 with TRBJ2-7, with 9 bases lining up with TRBD2. V shed 11 bases, J shed 5 bases, and the junction held 13 bases outside the gene matches. CDR1 is ENHRY, CDR2 SYGVKD, per germline. The CDR3 length is 14 residues. The CDR3 region is CAVARVAGANEQYF. In nucleotides, the CDR3 is TGTGCCGTCGCAAGAGTAGCGGGAGCCAACGAGCAGTACTTC.

This clonotype was found many times. This sequence joins TRBV11-2 and TRBJ2-3, with a tentative D call TRBD2 (6 bases). This CDR3 comprises 17 residues. The germline gives CDR1 SGHAT, CDR2 FQNNGV. Trimming took 4 bases from V and 6 from J, leaving 23 bases between them. As DNA, the CDR3 is TGTGCCAGCAGCTCCAACCCGCCGGGCGGCGGAGGGGATACGCAGTATTTT. Residues: CASSSNPPGGGGDTQYF.

In the case of this clonotype: A much larger clonotype is one base distant, so this may be a read error. V is TRBV30 and J is TRBJ2-7; no definite D call. Germline values: CDR1 GTSNPN, CDR2 SVGIG (reference sequence). This CDR3 region has 11 residues. Trimming stripped 0 bases from V and 4 bases from J, with 4 bases between. The CDR3 DNA reads as TGTGCCTGGAGTGTCAGTTACGAGCAGTACTTC. It specifies CAWSVSYEQYF.

The chain joins TRBV27 to TRBJ2-5, with D possibly TRBD1 on 5 matching bases. Germline V gene data show CDR1 as MNHEY and CDR2 as SMNVEV (reference sequence). CDR3 length equals 14 residues. The V and J ends lost 1 base and 1 base respectively, with 7 bases between them. The CDR3 reads CASSLWGFQETQYF. In DNA form, the CDR3 reads TGTGCCAGCAGTTTATGGGGCTTCCAAGAGACCCAGTACTTC.

The rearrangement joins TRBV19 to TRBJ2-2; D remains unclear. CDR1 LNHDA and CDR2 SQIVND come from the germline V gene (reference sequence). Trimming shortened V by 2 bases and J by 4 bases, and 5 bases separated the two germline ends. This CDR3 has 13 amino acids. The CDR3 nucleotides are TGTGCCAGTAGTATAAGGCGCACCGGGGAGCTGTTTTTT. Amino acid sequence: CASSIRRTGELFF.

This clonotype was observed at least ten times. The CDR3 is CASSLMGMNTEAFF. CDR3 sequence (DNA): TGTGCCAGCAGCTTAATGGGGATGAACACTGAAGCTTTCTTT. The J gene is TRBJ1-1, the V gene TRBV7-3; D ambiguous. This CDR3 is built from 14 residues. Germline CDR1 and CDR2: SGHTA and FQGTGA. V was cut by 1 base and J by 0 bases, with 6 bases left in between.